This T cell receptor (beta chain) came from a study of cytomegalovirus exposure and HLA in healthy donors. Overall study findings and caveats: On later analysis, the bulk of CMV-associated TCR beta chains appeared to be HLA-restricted.

The PCR was carried out with 60 Vbeta primers and 13 Jbeta primers. Libraries were prepared by immunoSEQ multiplex PCR; TCRdb keeps only in-frame clonotypes and omits some of them. Here the sample spans approximately 210,000 clones, 87% being singletons. Comments on this clone: Its cognate antigen is unknown.

CDR1 is SNHLY and CDR2 is FYNNEI in the germline V gene. J was trimmed by 7 bases and V by 9 bases; bases with no gene match: 6. This CDR3 is 12 amino acids long. The gene calls are TRBV2 and TRBJ2-5, with 9 bases matching TRBD2. The receptor's source is a man under 40 in good health and CMV-seronegative. Material for sequencing was PBMCs. CDR3 loop: CASQRGVGTQYF. The CDR3 DNA reads TGTGCCAGTCAGCGGGGGGTGGGGACCCAGTACTTC.